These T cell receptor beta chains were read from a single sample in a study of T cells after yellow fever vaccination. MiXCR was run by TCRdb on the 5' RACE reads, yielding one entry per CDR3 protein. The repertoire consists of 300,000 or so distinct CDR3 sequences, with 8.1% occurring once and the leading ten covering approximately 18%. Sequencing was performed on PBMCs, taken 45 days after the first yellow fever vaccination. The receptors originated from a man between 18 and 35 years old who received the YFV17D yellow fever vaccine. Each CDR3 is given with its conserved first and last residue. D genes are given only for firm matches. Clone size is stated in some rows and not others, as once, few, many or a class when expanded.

CDR3: CASNVQGADTQYF
DNA: TGTGCCAGCAACGTTCAGGGGGCAGATACGCAGTATTTT
size: few
J: TRBJ2-3
length: 13
D: TRBD1
V: TRBV9

CDR3: CASSQDGHSYSNQPQHF
DNA: TGCGCCAGCAGCCAAGATGGCCACAGTTATAGCAATCAGCCCCAGCATTTT
size: few
J: TRBJ1-5
length: 17
D: NA
V: TRBV4-1

CDR3: CATLEANTGELFF
DNA: TGTGCCACCCTGGAAGCGAACACCGGGGAGCTGTTTTTT
size: few
J: TRBJ2-2
length: 13
D: NA
V: TRBV6-2/TRBV6-3

CDR3: CASSQNRGSGGDTDTQYF
DNA: TGTGCCAGCAGCCAGAACCGCGGAAGCGGGGGAGACACAGATACGCAGTATTTT
size: NA
J: TRBJ2-3
length: 18
D: TRBD2
V: TRBV13

CDR3: CASTMLGGGYTF
DNA: TGTGCCAGTACCATGCTGGGTGGTGGCTACACCTTC
size: NA
J: TRBJ1-2
length: 12
D: NA
V: TRBV19

CDR3: CAWSPTSGGLAEQFF
DNA: TGTGCCTGGAGCCCTACTAGCGGGGGGCTCGCGGAGCAGTTCTTC
size: NA
J: TRBJ2-1
length: 15
D: TRBD2
V: TRBV30

CDR3: CAWGALWTEAFF
DNA: TGTGCCTGGGGTGCGTTGTGGACTGAAGCTTTCTTT
size: few
J: TRBJ1-1
length: 12
D: NA
V: TRBV30

CDR3: CASSLRLAGTSTDTQYF
DNA: TGTGCCAGCAGCTTGAGACTAGCGGGGACTAGCACAGATACGCAGTATTTT
size: few
J: TRBJ2-3
length: 17
D: TRBD2
V: TRBV7-9

CDR3: CASRTSANTGELFF
DNA: TGTGCCAGCAGGACTAGCGCGAACACCGGGGAGCTGTTTTTT
size: NA
J: TRBJ2-2
length: 14
D: TRBD2
V: TRBV25-1

CDR3: CASSWTGTSGGTLTDTQYF
DNA: TGTGCCAGCAGCTGGACCGGGACTAGCGGGGGGACGCTCACAGATACGCAGTATTTT
size: few
J: TRBJ2-3
length: 19
D: TRBD2
V: TRBV11-2

CDR3: CASSLGIMGQVYTF
DNA: TGTGCCAGCAGCTTAGGAATTATGGGACAGGTCTACACCTTC
size: NA
J: TRBJ1-2
length: 14
D: TRBD1
V: TRBV7-2

CDR3: CSARGDRNQPQHF
DNA: TGCAGTGCTAGAGGGGACAGAAATCAGCCCCAGCATTTT
size: many
J: TRBJ1-5
length: 13
D: TRBD1
V: TRBV20-1

CDR3: CASSGQVPDTQYF
DNA: TGTGCCAGCAGCGGACAGGTCCCAGATACGCAGTATTTT
size: few
J: TRBJ2-3
length: 13
D: TRBD1
V: TRBV7-3

CDR3: CASSLSRGWSREQYF
DNA: TGTGCCAGCAGCTTGAGCAGGGGATGGTCGCGCGAGCAGTACTTC
size: few
J: TRBJ2-7
length: 15
D: NA
V: TRBV7-8

CDR3: CAISSSGTGNTGELFF
DNA: TGTGCCATCAGTTCCTCCGGGACAGGGAACACCGGGGAGCTGTTTTTT
size: few
J: TRBJ2-2
length: 16
D: TRBD1
V: TRBV10-3

CDR3: CASSLVQYSGANVLTF
DNA: TGTGCCAGCAGCTTGGTTCAGTATTCTGGGGCCAACGTCCTGACTTTC
size: NA
J: TRBJ2-6
length: 16
D: NA
V: TRBV7-9

CDR3: CASSNLQTGQGYTF
DNA: TGCGCCAGCAGCAACCTACAGACGGGGCAAGGCTACACCTTC
size: few
J: TRBJ1-2
length: 14
D: NA
V: TRBV5-1

CDR3: CASSPPGPMYGYTF
DNA: TGTGCCAGCAGCCCCCCGGGACCGATGTATGGCTACACCTTC
size: few
J: TRBJ1-2
length: 14
D: NA
V: TRBV7-6

CDR3: CASSPAAYGYTF
DNA: TGTGCCAGCTCACCCGCGGCCTATGGCTACACCTTC
size: NA
J: TRBJ1-2
length: 12
D: NA
V: TRBV18

CDR3: CASSEGLVVSADEQFF
DNA: TGCGCCAGCAGCGAGGGACTAGTGGTCTCTGCGGATGAGCAGTTCTTC
size: few
J: TRBJ2-1
length: 16
D: TRBD2
V: TRBV5-1

CDR3: CASSLTGYYEKLFF
DNA: TGTGCCAGCAGCTTGACAGGGTACTACGAAAAACTGTTTTTT
size: many
J: TRBJ1-4
length: 14
D: TRBD1
V: TRBV3-1

CDR3: CATSDRPNYGYTF
DNA: TGTGCCACATCCGACAGGCCTAACTATGGCTACACCTTC
size: few
J: TRBJ1-2
length: 13
D: NA
V: TRBV12-3/TRBV12-4

CDR3: CASSSPGGFYGYTF
DNA: TGTGCCAGCAGTTCCCCAGGGGGCTTCTATGGCTACACCTTC
size: few
J: TRBJ1-2
length: 14
D: TRBD1
V: TRBV12-3/TRBV12-4

CDR3: CSATDRGYGYTF
DNA: TGCAGTGCAACCGACAGGGGCTATGGCTACACCTTC
size: many
J: TRBJ1-2
length: 12
D: TRBD1
V: TRBV20-1

CDR3: CATSRGTGVETQYF
DNA: TGTGCCACCAGCAGAGGGACAGGGGTAGAGACCCAGTACTTC
size: NA
J: TRBJ2-5
length: 14
D: TRBD1
V: TRBV15

CDR3: CASSILGDQPQHF
DNA: TGTGCCAGTAGTATTCTTGGGGACCAGCCCCAGCATTTT
size: many
J: TRBJ1-5
length: 13
D: NA
V: TRBV19